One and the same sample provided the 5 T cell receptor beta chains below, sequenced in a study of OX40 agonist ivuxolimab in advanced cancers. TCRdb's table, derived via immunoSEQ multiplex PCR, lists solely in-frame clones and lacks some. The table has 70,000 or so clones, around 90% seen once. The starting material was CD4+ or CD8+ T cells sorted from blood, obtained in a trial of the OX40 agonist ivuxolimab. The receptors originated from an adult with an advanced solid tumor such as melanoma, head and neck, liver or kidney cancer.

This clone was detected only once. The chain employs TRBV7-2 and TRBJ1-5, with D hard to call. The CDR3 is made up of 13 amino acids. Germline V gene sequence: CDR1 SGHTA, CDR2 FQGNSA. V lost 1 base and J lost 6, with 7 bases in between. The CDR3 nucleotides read TGTGCCAGCAGCTTAGGTTGGGCTCAGCCCCAGCATTTT. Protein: CASSLGWAQPQHF.

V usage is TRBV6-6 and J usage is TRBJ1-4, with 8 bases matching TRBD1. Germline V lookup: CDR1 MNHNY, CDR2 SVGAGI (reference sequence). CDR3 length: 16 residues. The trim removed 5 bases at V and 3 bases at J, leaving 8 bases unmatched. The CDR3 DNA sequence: TGTGCCAGCAGTGTCTATCAGGGGGCGGCTAATGAAAAACTGTTTTTT. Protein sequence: CASSVYQGAANEKLFF.

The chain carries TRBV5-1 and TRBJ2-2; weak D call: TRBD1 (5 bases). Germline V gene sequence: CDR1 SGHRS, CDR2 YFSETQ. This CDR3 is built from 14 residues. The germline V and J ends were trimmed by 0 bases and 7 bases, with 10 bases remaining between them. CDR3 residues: CASSLAQDLGELFF. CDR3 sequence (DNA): TGCGCCAGCAGCTTGGCACAGGACCTCGGGGAGCTGTTTTTT.

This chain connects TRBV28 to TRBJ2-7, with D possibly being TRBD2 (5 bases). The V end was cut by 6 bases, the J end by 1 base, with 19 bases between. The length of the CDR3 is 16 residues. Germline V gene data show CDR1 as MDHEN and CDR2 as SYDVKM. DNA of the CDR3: TGTGCCAGCAGATCCCCGGCGGGTGATGGGTCCTACGAGCAGTACTTC. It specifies CASRSPAGDGSYEQYF.

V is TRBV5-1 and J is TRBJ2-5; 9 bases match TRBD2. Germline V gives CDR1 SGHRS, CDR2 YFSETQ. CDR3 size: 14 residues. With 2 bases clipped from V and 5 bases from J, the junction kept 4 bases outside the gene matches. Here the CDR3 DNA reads TGCGCCAGCAGCTTCGCGGGAGGGCCGGAGACCCAGTACTTC. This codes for CASSFAGGPETQYF.